This T cell receptor beta chain was sequenced in a study of blood T cell repertoires in COVID-19. Study information: Material from acute and convalescent COVID-19 was sourced from the United States, Italy and Spain. PBMCs, B-cell-depleted T cells, or T cells were the source of the cDNA or gDNA that made up the material.

V lost 2 bases and J 6 bases, leaving 8 bases between the germline ends. There are 12 residues in the CDR3. Germline V gene data show CDR1 as MNHNS and CDR2 as SASEGT. In the study's own analysis: Amplified reference gene primers provided the basis for estimating nucleated cell counts. Profiled with immunoSEQ multiplex PCR; TCRdb holds only in-frame clones, not every one. V, J and clone size reflect that table, while D and trimming were determined from the DNA. The data contain some 350,000 clones, about 90% of them singletons. Seattle enrolled patients during active infection and tracked them longitudinally.

The chain carries TRBV6-1 and TRBJ2-7, with D possibly being TRBD2 (5 bases). The clonotype comes from a woman aged 25 to 39 with COVID-19, enrolled during active disease. The sample comprised peripheral blood. DNA of the CDR3: TGTGCCAGCAGTGAATTTGGAGGCGAGCAGTACGTC. This sequence encodes CASSEFGGEQYV.